The clone carrying this TCR beta chain was seen ten or more times. Its antigen is as yet unknown. This specimen comes from a study of T cells after yellow fever vaccination. Study findings and constraints: The booster saw the reappearance of most primary-vaccination clones (more than 95% CD4, 70% to 90% CD8). Abundant clonotypes from the bulk population could have been carried over as contaminants into FACS-sorted repertoires.

V was trimmed by 5 bases and J by 0 bases, leaving 10 bases between them. The CDR3 covers 14 residues. Germline V CDR1 and CDR2: SGHRS, YFSETQ. Conversion of TCR transcripts into cDNA relied on 5'RACE template switching, which added a universal primer site and UMIs. TCRdb passed the 5' RACE reads through MiXCR, listing each CDR3 protein once. The sample gives about 260,000 distinct CDR3 sequences, approximately 12% of which show up once; roughly 0.5% is in the top ten. Sequences were derived from CD4+ T cells sorted from PBMCs, sampled 45 days after the yellow fever booster vaccination. The genes are TRBV5-1 and TRBJ2-3; D is ambiguous. This TCR was recovered from a man under 40 who received the YFV17D yellow fever vaccine. CDR3 sequence: CASSIVGSTDTQYF. The DNA for the CDR3 is TGCGCCAGCAGTATCGTGGGAAGCACAGATACGCAGTATTTT.